The present entry profiles one T cell receptor (beta chain) with its context. Its antigen is undetermined. Naive CD8 isolation took CD45RO-negative cells positively selected for CCR7 and excluded terminally differentiated effector memory CD45RA+ cells. Adults of Caucasian background living in Nashville, Tennessee made up all donors. Germline-derived CDR1 and CDR2 are MNHEY and SMNVEV (reference sequence). This CDR3 region has 16 residues. The V segment lost 2 bases and the J segment 0 bases; nucleotides outside the gene matches: 6. The sample originates from a study of shared clonotypes between healthy human individuals. Whole-study findings and limits: Naive CD4 clonotypes overlapped across a handful of donors at around 4.8%.

TCRdb's copy holds only in-frame clones and misses some; the assay was immunoSEQ multiplex PCR. The sample lists more than 550,000 clones; around 92% were seen once. The V gene is TRBV27, the J gene TRBJ2-7; 8 bases agree with TRBD2. The sequencing sample was made of naive CD8+ T cells sorted from blood. This receptor was taken from a man aged 25 to 40 in good health. The CDR3 region has the DNA TGTGCCAGCAGTTTAATCGGGGGGGTTGGCTCCTACGAGCAGTACTTC. Translation gives CASSLIGGVGSYEQYF.